Detailed here is one TCR beta chain. Its antigen remains unknown. The data belong to a study of T cell repertoires in cytomegalovirus infection. Germline CDR1 MGHDK, CDR2 SYGVNS. The CDR3 sequence is 14 residues long. The ends were cut back, 1 base at V and 6 bases at J, with 10 bases in the middle. TCRdb recomputed calls from the reads with MiXCR, one row per CDR3 protein. This table holds some 800,000 distinct CDR3 sequences, just under 30% found once. Study observations and caveats: It was HLA-C-restricted CMV-specific TCR beta clonotypes that dominated the response ex vivo.

The clonotype was recovered from a human donor in good health (CMV status not recorded). Some clones in this sample may be carry-over from other donors' samples. This rearrangement joins TRBV25-1 to TRBJ1-5, with D tentatively TRBD1 (5 bases). The specimen comprised cultured CD8+ T cells from PBMCs, sampled from culture after CMV antigen stimulation. CDR3 sequence: CASSEWGEGQPQHF. The CDR3 bases are TGTGCCAGCAGTGAATGGGGCGAAGGTCAGCCCCAGCATTTT.